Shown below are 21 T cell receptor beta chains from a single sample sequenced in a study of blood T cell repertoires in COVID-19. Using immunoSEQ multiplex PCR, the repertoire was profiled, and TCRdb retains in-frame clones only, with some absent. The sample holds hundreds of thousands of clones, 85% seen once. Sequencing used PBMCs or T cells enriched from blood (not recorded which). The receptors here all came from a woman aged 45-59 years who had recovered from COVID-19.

CDR3 DNA sequence: TGTGCCAGCAGCGATCCGGGACAGGGGATAGCAGCTTTCTTT. Its translation is CASSDPGQGIAAFF. This rearrangement joins TRBV4-2 to TRBJ1-1; 10 bases fit TRBD1. J gave up 10 bases and V 5 bases, and 10 bases lay outside the gene matches. The CDR3 is made up of 14 amino acids. Per the germline V gene, CDR1 is LGHNA and CDR2 is YNFKEQ.

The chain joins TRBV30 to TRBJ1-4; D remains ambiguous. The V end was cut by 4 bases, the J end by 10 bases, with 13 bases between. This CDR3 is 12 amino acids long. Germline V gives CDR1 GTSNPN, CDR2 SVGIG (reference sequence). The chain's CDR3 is CAWTREAGKLFF. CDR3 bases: TGTGCCTGGACTCGGGAGGCGGGAAAACTGTTTTTT.

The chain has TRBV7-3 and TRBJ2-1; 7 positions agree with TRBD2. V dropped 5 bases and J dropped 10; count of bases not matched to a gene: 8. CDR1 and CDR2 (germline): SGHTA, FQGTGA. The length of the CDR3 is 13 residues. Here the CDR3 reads CASSETSVGEQFF. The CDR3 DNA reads TGTGCCAGCAGCGAAACTAGCGTCGGGGAGCAGTTCTTC.

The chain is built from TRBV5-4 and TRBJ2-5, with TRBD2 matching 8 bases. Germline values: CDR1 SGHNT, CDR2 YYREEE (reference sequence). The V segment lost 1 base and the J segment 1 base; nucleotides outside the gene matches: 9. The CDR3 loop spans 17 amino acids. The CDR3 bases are TGTGCCAGCAGCTTGTTGGGGCGGGGACTAGTCCAAGAGACCCAGTACTTC. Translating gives CASSLLGRGLVQETQYF.

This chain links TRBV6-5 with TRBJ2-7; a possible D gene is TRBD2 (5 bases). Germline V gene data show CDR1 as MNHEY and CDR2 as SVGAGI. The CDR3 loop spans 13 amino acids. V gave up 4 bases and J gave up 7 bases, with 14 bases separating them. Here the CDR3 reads CASSSNDWREQYF. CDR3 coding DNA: TGTGCCAGCAGTTCGAACGACTGGAGGGAGCAGTACTTC.

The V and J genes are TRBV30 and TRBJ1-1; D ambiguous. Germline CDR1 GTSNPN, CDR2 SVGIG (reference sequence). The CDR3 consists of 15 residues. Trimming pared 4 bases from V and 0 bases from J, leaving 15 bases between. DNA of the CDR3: TGTGCCTGGACCCGATCGACACTCATGAACACTGAAGCTTTCTTT. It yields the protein CAWTRSTLMNTEAFF.

CDR3 amino acids: CASSFSEGPQHF. The CDR3 DNA sequence: TGTGCCAGCAGTTTCAGTGAGGGGCCCCAGCATTTT. The V and J genes are TRBV12-3 or TRBV12-4 and TRBJ1-5; no reliable D call. V was shortened by 3 bases and J by 9 bases, with 9 bases between the two germline ends. The CDR3 has 12 residues.

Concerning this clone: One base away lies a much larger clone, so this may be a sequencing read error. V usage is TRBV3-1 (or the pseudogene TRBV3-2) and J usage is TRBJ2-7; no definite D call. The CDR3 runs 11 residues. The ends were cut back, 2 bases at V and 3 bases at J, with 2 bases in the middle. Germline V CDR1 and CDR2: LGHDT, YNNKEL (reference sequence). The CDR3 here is CASSQRYEQYF. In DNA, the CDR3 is TGTGCCAGCAGCCAACGCTACGAGCAGTACTTC.

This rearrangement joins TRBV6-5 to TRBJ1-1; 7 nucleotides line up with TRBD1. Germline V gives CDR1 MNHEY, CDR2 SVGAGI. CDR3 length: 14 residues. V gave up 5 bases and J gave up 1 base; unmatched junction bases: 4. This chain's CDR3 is CASSRGQENTEAFF. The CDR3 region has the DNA TGTGCCAGCAGTAGAGGACAGGAGAACACTGAAGCTTTCTTT.

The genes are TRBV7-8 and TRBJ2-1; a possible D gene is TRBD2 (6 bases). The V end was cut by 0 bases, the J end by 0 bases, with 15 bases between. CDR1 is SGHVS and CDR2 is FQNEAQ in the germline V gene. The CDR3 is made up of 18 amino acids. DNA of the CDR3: TGTGCCAGCAGCTTAGCGGTTATTAGCGGAAGCTCCTACAATGAGCAGTTCTTC. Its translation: CASSLAVISGSSYNEQFF.

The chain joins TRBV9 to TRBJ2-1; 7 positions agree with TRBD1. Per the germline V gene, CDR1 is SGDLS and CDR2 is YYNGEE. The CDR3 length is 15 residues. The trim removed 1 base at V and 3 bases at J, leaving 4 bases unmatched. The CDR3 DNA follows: TGTGCCAGCAGCGTAAGGACAGGAGGCTACAATGAGCAGTTCTTC. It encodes CASSVRTGGYNEQFF.

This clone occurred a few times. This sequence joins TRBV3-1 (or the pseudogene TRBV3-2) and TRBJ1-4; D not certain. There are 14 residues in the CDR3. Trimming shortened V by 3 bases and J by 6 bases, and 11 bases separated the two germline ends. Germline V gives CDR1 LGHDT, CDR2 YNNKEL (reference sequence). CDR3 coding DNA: TGTGCCAGCAGCCATCACCGGGGTGATGAAAAACTGTTTTTT. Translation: CASSHHRGDEKLFF.

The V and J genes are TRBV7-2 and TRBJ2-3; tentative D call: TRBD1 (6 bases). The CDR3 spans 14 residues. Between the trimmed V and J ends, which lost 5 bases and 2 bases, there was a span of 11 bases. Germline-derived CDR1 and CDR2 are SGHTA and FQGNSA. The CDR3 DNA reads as TGTGCCAGCAGCGCAGGGGCATCCACAGATACGCAGTATTTT. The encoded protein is CASSAGASTDTQYF.

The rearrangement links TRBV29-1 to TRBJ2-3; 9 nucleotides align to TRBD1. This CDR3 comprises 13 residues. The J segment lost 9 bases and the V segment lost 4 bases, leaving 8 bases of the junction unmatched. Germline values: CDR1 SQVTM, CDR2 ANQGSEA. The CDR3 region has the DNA TGCAGCGTTGTTGGACAGGGGATGGGAACGCAGTATTTT. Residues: CSVVGQGMGTQYF.

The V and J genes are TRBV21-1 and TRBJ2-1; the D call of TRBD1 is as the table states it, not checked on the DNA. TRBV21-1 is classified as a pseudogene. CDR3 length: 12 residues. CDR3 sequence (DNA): TGTGCCAGCGGGGCTGGGCGTGATGAGCAGTTCTTC. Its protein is CASGAGRDEQFF.

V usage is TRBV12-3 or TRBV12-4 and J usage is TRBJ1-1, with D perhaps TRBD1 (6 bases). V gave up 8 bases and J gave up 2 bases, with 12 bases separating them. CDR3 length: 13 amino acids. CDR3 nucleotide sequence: TGTGCCAGCCGGAACAGGGTAAACACTGAAGCTTTCTTT. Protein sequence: CASRNRVNTEAFF.

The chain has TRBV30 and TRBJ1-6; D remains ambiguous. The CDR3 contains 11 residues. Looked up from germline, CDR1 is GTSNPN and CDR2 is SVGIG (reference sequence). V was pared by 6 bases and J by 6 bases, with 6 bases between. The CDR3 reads CACASNSPLHF. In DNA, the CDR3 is TGTGCCTGCGCTAGTAATTCACCCCTCCACTTT.

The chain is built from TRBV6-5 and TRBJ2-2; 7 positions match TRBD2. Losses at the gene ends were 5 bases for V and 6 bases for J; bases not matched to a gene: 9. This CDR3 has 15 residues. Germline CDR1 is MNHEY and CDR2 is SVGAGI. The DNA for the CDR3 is TGTGCCAGCAGTCGCCTAGCGGAGGGCGCCGGGGAGCTGTTTTTT. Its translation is CASSRLAEGAGELFF.

The chain's CDR3 is CASSLEAATSGNTIYF. In DNA, the CDR3 is TGTGCCAGCAGCTTAGAGGCAGCGACCTCTGGAAACACCATATATTTT. This chain links TRBV7-2 with TRBJ1-3; D uncertain. This CDR3 region has 16 residues. Trimming left V 1 base short and J 0 bases short, with 10 bases between. Germline lookup yields CDR1 SGHTA and CDR2 FQGNSA.

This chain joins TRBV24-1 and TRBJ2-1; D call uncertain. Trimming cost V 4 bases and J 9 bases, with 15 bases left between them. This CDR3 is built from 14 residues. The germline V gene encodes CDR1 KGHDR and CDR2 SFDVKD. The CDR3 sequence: CATSDPAQAPEQFF. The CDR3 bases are TGTGCCACCAGTGACCCGGCCCAAGCGCCTGAGCAGTTCTTC.

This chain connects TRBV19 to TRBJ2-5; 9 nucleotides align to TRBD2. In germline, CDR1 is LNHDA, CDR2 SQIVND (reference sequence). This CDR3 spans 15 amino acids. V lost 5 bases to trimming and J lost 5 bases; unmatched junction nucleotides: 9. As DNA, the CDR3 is TGTGCCAGTAGTGCCGTGGCGGGGGGGCTGGAGACCCAGTACTTC. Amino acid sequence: CASSAVAGGLETQYF.